This T cell receptor (beta chain) emerged from a study of T-cell reconstitution after alpha-beta-depleted transplantation in children. Unique molecular identifiers were incorporated into the prepared TCRbeta library. MiXCR, run by TCRdb on the PCR reads, gives a single entry per CDR3 protein. Of about 78,000 distinct CDR3 sequences listed, around 14% are singletons. CDR1 is SGHKS and CDR2 is YYEKEE in the germline V gene (reference sequence). CDR3 size: 16 residues. The V end was cut by 3 bases, the J end by 5 bases, with 19 bases between. The source is a male patient aged 2-9 years who had a stem cell transplant for acute lymphoblastic leukemia, so the T cells may come from the graft donor. The sample in question was PBMCs, mostly from graft donor cells, obtained 180 days after TCRalphabeta/CD19-depleted stem cell transplant. This chain connects TRBV5-5 to TRBJ2-3; possible D gene TRBD2, 5 bases. CDR3 loop: CASSYRGVGGRDTQYF. DNA for the CDR3: TGTGCCAGCAGCTACCGGGGTGTGGGCGGCAGAGATACGCAGTATTTT.